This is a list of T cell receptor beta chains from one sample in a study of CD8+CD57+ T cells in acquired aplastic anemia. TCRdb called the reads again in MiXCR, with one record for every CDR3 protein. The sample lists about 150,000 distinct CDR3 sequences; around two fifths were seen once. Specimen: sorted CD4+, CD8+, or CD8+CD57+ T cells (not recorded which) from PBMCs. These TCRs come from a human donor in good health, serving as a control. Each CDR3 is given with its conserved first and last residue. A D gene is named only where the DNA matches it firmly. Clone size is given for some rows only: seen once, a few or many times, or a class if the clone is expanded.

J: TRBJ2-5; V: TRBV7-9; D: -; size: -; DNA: TGTGCCAGCAGCTTAGTGCCGGAGACCCAGTACTTC; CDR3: CASSLVPETQYF
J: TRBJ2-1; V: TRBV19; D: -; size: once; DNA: TGTGCCTGTAGTACCGCAGTGGGGCCATACAATGAGCAGTTCTTC; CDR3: CACSTAVGPYNEQFF
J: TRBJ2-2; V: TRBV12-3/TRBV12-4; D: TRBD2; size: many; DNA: TGTGCCAGCAGTTTTCGTAGCGGGAGGGCACCCACCGGGGAGCTGTTTTTT; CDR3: CASSFRSGRAPTGELFF
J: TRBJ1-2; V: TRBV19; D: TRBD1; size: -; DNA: TGTGCCAGCAGTTGGACAGGGGCCCCGGATGGCTACACCTTC; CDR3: CASSWTGAPDGYTF
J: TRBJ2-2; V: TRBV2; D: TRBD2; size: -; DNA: TGTGCCAGCAGGCTAGCGGGATCAGGGGAGCTGTTTTTT; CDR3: CASRLAGSGELFF
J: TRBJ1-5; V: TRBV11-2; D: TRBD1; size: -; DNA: TGTGCCAGCAGCTTTGGACAGGGAGTTAGCAATCAGCCCCAGCATTTT; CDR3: CASSFGQGVSNQPQHF
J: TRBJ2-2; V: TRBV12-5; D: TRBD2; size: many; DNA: TGTGCTAGTGGTTTGATAAGTAGCGGGAGTAGGGAGCTGTTTTTT; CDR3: CASGLISSGSRELFF
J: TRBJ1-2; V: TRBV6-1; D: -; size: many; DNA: TGTGCCAGCAGTGAACGGGGCTCAGCTAACTATGGCTACACCTTC; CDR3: CASSERGSANYGYTF
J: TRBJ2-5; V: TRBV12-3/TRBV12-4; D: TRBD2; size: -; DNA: TGTGCCAGCAGTTACGGGGGACTAGCGGGAGGTGCCCAGTACTTC; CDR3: CASSYGGLAGGAQYF
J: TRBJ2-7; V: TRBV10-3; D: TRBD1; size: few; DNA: TGTGCCATCAGTTCGGACAGGGCTTCTGTCAACGAGCAGTACTTC; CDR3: CAISSDRASVNEQYF
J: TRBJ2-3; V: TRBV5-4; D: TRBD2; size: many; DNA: TGTGCCAGCAGCTTGCAGACTAGCGGGGCAGATACGCAGTATTTT; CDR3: CASSLQTSGADTQYF
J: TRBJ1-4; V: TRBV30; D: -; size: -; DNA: TGTGCCTGGTCAGGGAGGGTAGCTGAAAAACTGTTTTTT; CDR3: CAWSGRVAEKLFF
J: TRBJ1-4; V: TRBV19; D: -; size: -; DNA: TGTGCCAGTAGGGGGGGGCGGAGGAGTGAAAAACTGTTTTTT; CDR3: CASRGGRRSEKLFF
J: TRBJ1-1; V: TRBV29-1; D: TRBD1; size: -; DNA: TGCAGCGTGGTCCGCGACAGGGGCGCTGAAGCTTTCTTT; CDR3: CSVVRDRGAEAFF